The 13 T cell receptor beta chains below come from one sample, sequenced in a study of blood T cell repertoires in COVID-19. Libraries were prepared by immunoSEQ multiplex PCR; TCRdb keeps only in-frame clonotypes and omits some of them. The sample has tens of thousands of clones, roughly 91% seen once. Sequencing was done on a sample of peripheral blood. All receptors come from a man between 18 and 29 years old with COVID-19, enrolled during active disease.

This chain joins TRBV10-3 and TRBJ1-5; D unclear. The CDR3 length is 14 residues. Trimming stripped 3 bases from V and 7 bases from J, with 13 bases between. From germline, CDR1 is ENHRY and CDR2 SYGVKD. CDR3 nucleotide sequence: TGTGCCATCAGTGAACTGAGGGAGGGACAGCCCCAGCATTTT. Amino acid sequence: CAISELREGQPQHF.

V and J are TRBV19 and TRBJ1-4; possibly TRBD1 for D (6 bases). Germline V gene sequence: CDR1 LNHDA, CDR2 SQIVND (reference sequence). The V end was cut by 7 bases, the J end by 4 bases, with 10 bases between. The CDR3 totals 13 residues. The CDR3 region is CASTGQINEKLFF. The CDR3, as DNA: TGTGCCAGTACTGGACAGATTAATGAAAAACTGTTTTTT.

As for this clone: Other DNA sequences from this sample encode an identical CDR3 as well. V and J are TRBV11-2 and TRBJ2-5; TRBD2 aligns across 10 bases. The CDR3 is 15 residues long. CDR1 and CDR2 (germline): SGHAT, FQNNGV. Losses at the gene ends were 0 bases for V and 3 bases for J; bases not matched to a gene: 1. The CDR3 sequence: CASSLDGLAEETQYF. The CDR3 DNA follows: TGTGCCAGCAGCTTAGATGGACTAGCGGAAGAGACCCAGTACTTC.

This chain joins TRBV28 and TRBJ2-1, with D perhaps matching TRBD1 (6 bases). The CDR3 totals 14 residues. CDR1 and CDR2 (germline): MDHEN, SYDVKM. With 7 bases removed from V and 9 bases from J, the gap between germline ends came to 19 bases. The CDR3, as DNA: TGTGCCAGCAACGAGAGAATCAGGGGTAGTGAGCAGTTCTTC. It encodes CASNERIRGSEQFF. Using reference TRBV28 and TRBJ2-1 for the parts outside the CDR3, the full variable domain is DVKVTQSSRYLVKRTGEKVFLECVQDMDHENMFWYRQDPGLGLRLIYFSYDVKMKEKGDIPEGYSVSREKKERFSLILESASTNQTSMYLCASNERIRGSEQFFGPGTRLTVL.

CDR3 sequence reads: CASSHRQVAYEQYF. The CDR3 DNA follows: TGTGCCAGCAGTCACCGACAGGTGGCCTACGAGCAGTACTTC. The gene calls are TRBV6-5 and TRBJ2-7, with a possible D match to TRBD1 (6 bases). CDR3 length equals 14 residues. Germline CDR1 MNHEY, CDR2 SVGAGI. Trimming took 5 bases from V and 2 from J, leaving 13 bases between them.

DNA of the CDR3: TGTGCCTGGAGTGTTGGGACTAGCAATAACAATGAGCAGTTCTTC. This translates into CAWSVGTSNNNEQFF. The chain employs TRBV30 and TRBJ2-1; 9 nucleotides align to TRBD2. The CDR3 runs 15 residues. V shed 0 bases and J 5 bases; nucleotides not matched to a gene: 5. Looked up from germline, CDR1 is GTSNPN and CDR2 is SVGIG (reference sequence).

This clone occurred a few times. The junction and the germline gene differ at one end; a read error may be behind it. V gene TRBV7-2 combines with J gene TRBJ1-4, with 8 bases aligning to TRBD1. The CDR3 has 14 amino acids. Germline V CDR1 and CDR2: SGHTA, FQGNSA. The CDR3 DNA sequence: TGTGCCAGCAGCCCTACAGGGGGTGGGGAAAAACTGCTTTTT. Translated, it gives CASSPTGGGEKLLF.

V usage is TRBV11-1 and J usage is TRBJ2-7, with 9 bases fitting TRBD1. Germline lookup yields CDR1 SGHAT and CDR2 FQDESV (reference sequence). With V trimmed by 5 bases and J by 5 bases, 4 bases remained unmatched. The CDR3 covers 13 residues. The CDR3 sequence: CASSPTGGHEQYF. As DNA, the CDR3 is TGTGCCAGCAGCCCTACAGGGGGCCACGAGCAGTACTTC.

This clone was seen once. This chain links TRBV7-8 with TRBJ2-3; tentative D call: TRBD1 (5 bases). CDR3 length: 15 amino acids. Between the trimmed V and J ends, which lost 2 bases and 3 bases, there was a span of 12 bases. CDR1 and CDR2 (germline): SGHVS, FQNEAQ. CDR3 bases: TGTGCCAGCAGCTTATTCAGGGTCTCAACAGATACGCAGTATTTT. Protein sequence: CASSLFRVSTDTQYF.

The J gene is TRBJ1-2, the V gene TRBV7-6; 7 bases fit TRBD1. The V and J ends lost 1 base and 4 bases, in that order; junction bases with no gene match: 0. Germline V lookup: CDR1 SGHVS, CDR2 FNYEAQ. The CDR3 covers 13 residues. CDR3 loop: CASSLEGAYGYTF. For the CDR3, the DNA is TGTGCCAGCAGCTTAGAGGGGGCCTATGGCTACACCTTC.

This chain links TRBV6-4 with TRBJ2-1; a weak D match, TRBD2 (6 bases). The V gene's germline CDR1 is MRHNA and CDR2 SNTAGT. The CDR3 is 14 amino acids. V lost 5 bases, J lost 7 bases, and 15 bases lay in between. The CDR3 sequence: CASSPSGGSNEQFF. The CDR3 coding sequence is TGTGCCAGCAGTCCATCAGGAGGGAGTAATGAGCAGTTCTTC.

V and J are TRBV6-5 and TRBJ2-6; no clear D gene. From germline, CDR1 is MNHEY and CDR2 SVGAGI. V was clipped by 2 bases and J by 12 bases, with 8 bases between them. The length of the CDR3 is 12 residues. The CDR3 sequence is CASSYGSGVLTF. In DNA, the CDR3 is TGTGCCAGCAGTTACGGGTCAGGCGTCCTGACTTTC.

The chain carries TRBV9 and TRBJ2-7; D is ambiguous. CDR1 SGDLS and CDR2 YYNGEE come from the germline V gene. The CDR3 contains 14 residues. Trimming cost V 0 bases and J 6 bases, with 13 bases left between them. The CDR3 sequence: CASSVGFGSVEQYF. Written as DNA, the CDR3 is TGTGCCAGCAGCGTAGGGTTCGGTAGTGTCGAGCAGTACTTC.